Listed below are T cell receptor beta chains from one sample, sequenced in a study of type 1 regulatory T cells. Their antigens remain unidentified. In TCRdb, the reads were re-called with MiXCR into one record per CDR3 protein. The sample contains about 42,000 distinct CDR3 sequences, 12% of which appear only once. The sample was cultured non-Tr1 T cells, either the whole culture or a sorted T cell fraction (not recorded which). The receptors come from a human donor in good health. The conserved cysteine and the conserved F or W are not part of the CDR3 here. The order of the fields is clone size, D gene, V gene, CDR3 length, J gene, CDR3 protein. The D gene is left open where the match is weak. Part of the rows lack a size; the others show once, few, many or a class for expanded clones.

few	TRBD2	TRBV9	13	TRBJ2-1	ASSGLAWTYNEQF
many	-	TRBV5-1	13	TRBJ2-5	ASTPGSPVQETQY
many	TRBD2	TRBV5-5	12	TRBJ2-3	ASRGGRAADTQY
many	TRBD2	TRBV7-2	13	TRBJ2-2	ASSHSGRETGELF
-	-	TRBV5-6	11	TRBJ2-5	ASSPRGRETQY
many	TRBD1	TRBV18	14	TRBJ1-1	ASSPRDRVANTEAF
many	TRBD2	TRBV7-2	12	TRBJ2-3	ASSQRGSTDTQY
-	-	TRBV29-1	8	TRBJ2-2	SVGTGELF
-	TRBD2	TRBV10-3	11	TRBJ2-7	AITPSGSFEQY
many	-	TRBV7-8	12	TRBJ1-1	ASSKGGKNTEAF
few	-	TRBV30	12	TRBJ2-2	AWSPNRRTGELF
-	-	TRBV19	11	TRBJ2-2	ASRYREYGELF
few	-	TRBV12-3/TRBV12-4	9	TRBJ2-5	ASTFGETQY
-	TRBD2	TRBV20-1	13	TRBJ2-7	SAVPGLGISYEQY
few	TRBD2	TRBV2	13	TRBJ2-1	ARALLAGGGNEQF
many	TRBD1	TRBV29-1	13	TRBJ2-7	SVKPGTGLRYEQY
-	TRBD2	TRBV5-1	15	TRBJ2-2	ASSARLAGGSAGELF
-	-	TRBV7-9	11	TRBJ2-7	ASSFGLHYEQY
-	-	TRBV27	11	TRBJ1-2	ASSFNGLYGYT
-	TRBD2	TRBV4-2	16	TRBJ2-2	ASSQDPLAGGPAGELF
many	-	TRBV11-3	13	TRBJ2-1	ASSLGGVTYNEQF
many	TRBD2	TRBV18	13	TRBJ2-2	ASSPLAGVSGELF
few	-	TRBV10-3	9	TRBJ2-2	AIMHTGELF
few	TRBD1	TRBV5-1	14	TRBJ2-1	ASSPQGGTGPNEQF
many	-	TRBV7-2	13	TRBJ2-2	ASSLVGLNTGELF
-	-	TRBV5-1	12	TRBJ1-4	ASSLVATNEKLF
-	-	TRBV5-1	14	TRBJ2-1	ASSYGGGLSYNEQF
few	TRBD2	TRBV20-1	13	TRBJ2-3	SARDGGLATDTQY
-	TRBD1	TRBV13	13	TRBJ2-7	AGSAGQDISYEQY
-	-	TRBV7-2	14	TRBJ2-4	ASSLEQGIAKNIQY
-	-	TRBV3-1	13	TRBJ2-1	ASSQTTSSYNEQF
many	-	TRBV3-1	13	TRBJ1-1	ASSQEGTGSTEAF
few	-	TRBV27	10	TRBJ2-7	ARPIVGYEQY